The clone carrying this T cell receptor beta chain occurred a few times. The antigen is undetermined. This could be a read error, since a much larger clone is one nucleotide away. The CDR3 covers 13 residues. Germline V gene sequence: CDR1 SGHTA, CDR2 FQGNSA. V was shortened by 4 bases and J by 4 bases, with 10 bases between the two germline ends. The data belong to a study of blood T cells in healthy people across ages. Study results and caveats: Conclusively comparing naive with antigen-experienced cells was impossible with unsorted PBMCs.

Primed by a sample-barcoded 5' primer and a J-beta primer mix, a second PCR proceeded for about 6 to 11 cycles. TCRdb fed the 5' RACE reads into MiXCR, producing one record per CDR3 protein. Altogether just over 800,000 distinct CDR3 sequences are present, 62% being singletons, with the ten largest covering approximately 30%. The TCR originated in a man aged 25-40 years in good health. What was sequenced was blood. The chain joins TRBV7-2 to TRBJ2-5, with a weak D call TRBD1 (6 bases). The CDR3 DNA follows: TGTGCCAGCAGCTGCGCAGGGGCAGAGACCCAGTACTTC. It is translated as CASSCAGAETQYF.